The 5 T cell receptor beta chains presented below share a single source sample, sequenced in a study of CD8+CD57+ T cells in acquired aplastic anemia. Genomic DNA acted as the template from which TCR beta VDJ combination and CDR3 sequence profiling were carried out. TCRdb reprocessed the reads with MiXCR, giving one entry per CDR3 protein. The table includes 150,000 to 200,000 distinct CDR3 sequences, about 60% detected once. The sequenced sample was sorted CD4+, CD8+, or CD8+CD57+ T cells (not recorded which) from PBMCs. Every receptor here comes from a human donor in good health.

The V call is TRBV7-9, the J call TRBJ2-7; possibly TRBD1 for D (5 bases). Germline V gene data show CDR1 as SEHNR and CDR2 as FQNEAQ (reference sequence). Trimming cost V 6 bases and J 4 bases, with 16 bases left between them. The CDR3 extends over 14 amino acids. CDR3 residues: CASSSGQGQYEQYF. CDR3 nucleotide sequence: TGTGCCAGCAGTTCCGGACAAGGTCAGTACGAGCAGTACTTC.

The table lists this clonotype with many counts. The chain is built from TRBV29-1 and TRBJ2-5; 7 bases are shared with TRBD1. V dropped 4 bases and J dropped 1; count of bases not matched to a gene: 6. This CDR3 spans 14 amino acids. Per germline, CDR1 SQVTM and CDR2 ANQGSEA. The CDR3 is CSVALTGIQETQYF. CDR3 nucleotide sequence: TGCAGCGTTGCACTGACAGGGATCCAAGAGACCCAGTACTTC.

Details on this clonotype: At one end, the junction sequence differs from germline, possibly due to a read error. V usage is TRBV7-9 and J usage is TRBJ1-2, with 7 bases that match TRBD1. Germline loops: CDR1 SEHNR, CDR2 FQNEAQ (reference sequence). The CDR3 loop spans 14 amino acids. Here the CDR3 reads CASSTTTGNYGCTF. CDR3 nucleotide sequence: TGTGCCAGCAGCACGACGACAGGGAACTATGGCTGCACCTTC.

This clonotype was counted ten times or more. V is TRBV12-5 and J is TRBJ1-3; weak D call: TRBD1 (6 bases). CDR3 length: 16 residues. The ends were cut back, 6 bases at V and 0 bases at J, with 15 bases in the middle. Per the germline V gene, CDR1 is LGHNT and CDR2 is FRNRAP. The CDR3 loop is CASGLPGQSSGNTIYF. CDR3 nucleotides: TGTGCTAGTGGCCTTCCCGGACAGAGCTCTGGAAACACCATATATTTT.

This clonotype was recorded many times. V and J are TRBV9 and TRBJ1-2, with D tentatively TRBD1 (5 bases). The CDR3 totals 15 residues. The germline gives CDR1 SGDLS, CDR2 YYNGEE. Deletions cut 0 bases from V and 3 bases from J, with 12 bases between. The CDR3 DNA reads TGTGCCAGCAGCGTAGCCGCGGCAGGGCACTATGGCTACACCTTC. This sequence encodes CASSVAAAGHYGYTF.